This T cell receptor beta chain was recorded in a study of cytomegalovirus exposure and HLA in healthy donors. The repertoire was sequenced with immunoSEQ multiplex PCR; TCRdb's copy has only in-frame clones and lacks some. The sample has some 270,000 clones, 65% to 90% seen once. On this clone itself: Its antigen is unidentified.

The trim removed 5 bases at V and 3 bases at J, leaving 7 bases unmatched. This CDR3 has 15 residues. From germline, CDR1 is SEHNR and CDR2 FQNEAQ (reference sequence). The study's findings and limits: Using the classifier, cytomegalovirus status was reportedly diagnosed with high specificity and sensitivity. Rarity held for most TCR sequences, but there were some public TCRs that occurred in many donors. Specific recognition of CMV antigens was confirmed in vitro for a few chains (all CMV-associated).

The chain has TRBV7-9 and TRBJ2-1; TRBD2 matches 7 bases. Input material: PBMCs. This receptor was taken from a woman in her late teens or twenties in good health and CMV-seronegative. The CDR3 DNA reads as TGTGCCAGCAGCAAGCGGGCGGGGGACTACAATGAGCAGTTCTTC. Encoded protein: CASSKRAGDYNEQFF.